This TCR beta chain emerged from a study of shared clonotypes between healthy human individuals (dated by TCRdb to about 2020). Turning to the overall study: A few men and a couple of women, aged 18 to 49 years, made up the cohort. Between about 0.8 and 9 billion PBMCs per donor were obtained by leukapheresis. For each donor, three plates each were used for CD4 naive and CD4 memory, two plates were used for CD8 naive, and one plate was used for CD8 memory. To estimate repertoire size and how much clonotype sharing occurs between individuals, the study deeply sequenced the blood TCR repertoires of five healthy adults. To increase sequencing depth and limit assay-specific biases, TCR repertoire library preparation and sequencing were carried out by different laboratories using diverse techniques. General findings and caveats noted by the study authors: Larger estimated clonotype richness was generally found for naive subsets than for memory subsets. Based on pairwise subsampling, the degree of clonotype sharing among donors was expected to be affected by sequencing depth. Because the study included a small number of donors, the genetic and exposure-history diversity represented was limited. Clonotypes shared by all four sorted-subset donors showed higher generation probabilities than non-shared clonotypes. When several donors were compared, the shared fraction of clonotypes was around 5.1% for naive CD4, around 3.6% for naive CD8, more than 2% for memory CD4, and 0.4% for memory CD8. Sampling was limited to blood, and TCR repertoires in tissue likely differ from TCR repertoires in blood. Incomplete sequencing was indicated by rarefaction of sorted-subset datasets, despite the large sequencing depth.

Notes on this clone: No cognate antigen has been identified for it. No base qualities exist here, and no much larger clone lies one base off it.

Using the deep immunoSEQ assay, TCR CDR3 regions were amplified from genomic DNA by multiplex PCR. Genomic DNA extracted from each cell subset was distributed evenly over all wells of several immunoSEQ 96-well plates, and each plate served as one replicate. For sorted subsets, roughly 200 ng genomic DNA, equal to some 28,000 T cell genomes, was loaded into each replicate PCR. Purified libraries were quantified with a Qubit 3.0 fluorometer, sized on a Bioanalyzer 2100, and re-quantified with the KAPA Library Quantification kit. A separate single-read 150-cycle Illumina NextSeq 550 flow cell was used to sequence each immunoSEQ 96-well plate. In the original analysis: The immunoSEQ output contained only junctional sequences without quality scores, so filtering could not match that applied to full-length reads. To assign V/J genes and CDR3, sequences were annotated using PyIR, a Python wrapper for IgBLAST v1.9, with IMGT germline references. Reads were removed for weak V/J assignments (E-value above 1e-6), missing CDR3, stop codons, out-of-frame junctions, or ambiguous translated residues. A V3J clonotype was defined by an identical inferred V gene, J gene, and CDR3 amino acid sequence. Percentage overlap between repertoires was computed as shared unique clonotypes divided by the size of the smaller repertoire. Richness of each repertoire was evaluated using RTK rarefaction, the Chao1 estimator, and Recon v2.1 estimates of unobserved clonotypes. For all TCRbeta clonotypes obtained by the gDNA method from a few donors, generation probabilities were computed with OLGA. Imported from immuneACCESS, the table was reduced by TCRdb to in-frame sequences with V and J called. These copies leave out some clones; in studies compared against another copy, an unresolved V gene accounts for under half, and the cause of the remainder is not known. That table supplies the V and J calls and clone size; D and trimming were determined from the DNA. The sample profile shows 850,000 to 1,200,000 clones; around 76% of them were found once. Roughly 1.4% of the sample is in the top ten clones.

The donors were healthy, HIV-negative adults with no recently reported acute infections or vaccinations. Every donor was a Caucasian adult residing in Nashville, Tennessee, USA. Magnetic negative selection was used to enrich CD4+ T cells, after which naive cells were positively selected on CD45RA and the negative fraction became the memory subset. Blood was collected by leukapheresis, and PBMCs were isolated by Ficoll-Histopaque density gradient centrifugation and then cryopreserved in liquid nitrogen vapor phase. Analytical flow cytometry was used to check the purity and quantity of each magnetically sorted T cell population. Genomic DNA was isolated from each sorted fraction and quantified by UV absorbance on a Nanodrop 2000c. Taken from cysteine to phenylalanine, the CDR3 has 13 residues. Only the CDR3 portion is preserved as DNA: 39 bases, with reading frame beginning at the first base. CDR1 and CDR2 were assigned from the germline V gene as KGHSH and LQKENI. Ends trimmed: V by 4 bases, J by 3 bases; bases unmatched to a gene: 0.

This clonotype was sampled from a man younger than 30 in good health. The sample taken for sequencing was memory CD4+ T cells sorted from blood. The cell subset or site label, read with the paper, signifies: CD45RA-negative fraction. The receptor chain draws on TRBV18 and TRBJ2-4; TRBD1 aligns with 7 central bases. The DNA is TGTGCCAGCTCACGGGACAGCAAAAACATTCAGTACTTC. It translates to CASSRDSKNIQYF.